The next 32 T cell receptor beta chains were all read from a single sample in a study of OX40 agonist ivuxolimab in advanced cancers. Clones were read by immunoSEQ multiplex PCR, and TCRdb kept only the in-frame ones, dropping some. Of about 98,000 clones in the sample, about nine tenths are singletons; the top ten hold around 0.82%. The specimen was CD4+ or CD8+ T cells sorted from blood, collected in a trial of the OX40 agonist ivuxolimab. All receptors come from an adult with an advanced solid tumor such as melanoma, head and neck, liver or kidney cancer.

This clone was seen more than once but under ten times. The genes are TRBV4-2 and TRBJ1-1; TRBD1 might be the D (5 bases). Trimming removed 3 bases at V and 3 bases at J, with 11 bases between. The CDR3 spans 14 residues. Germline-derived CDR1 and CDR2 are LGHNA and YNFKEQ. The CDR3: CASSHDPGDTEAFF. The DNA of the CDR3 is TGTGCCAGCAGCCACGACCCGGGGGACACTGAAGCTTTCTTT.

CDR3 coding DNA: TGTGCCAGTCTACCCAGGATGGGAGAAACCGGGGAGCTGTTTTTT. This sequence encodes CASLPRMGETGELFF. The chain is built from TRBV27 and TRBJ2-2, with D maybe TRBD2 (5 bases). The ends were cut back, 9 bases at V and 5 bases at J, with 19 bases in the middle. Germline CDR1 MNHEY, CDR2 SMNVEV (reference sequence). This CDR3 spans 15 amino acids.

V and J are TRBV5-5 and TRBJ1-1; 8 positions match TRBD1. Trimming took 1 base from V and 1 from J; bases not matched to a gene: 9. This CDR3 spans 17 amino acids. CDR1 is SGHKS, CDR2 YYEKEE, per germline (reference sequence). CDR3 nucleotides: TGTGCCAGCAGCTTGCGAAGACAGGGGAGAACGAACACTGAAGCTTTCTTT. Its translation is CASSLRRQGRTNTEAFF.

The chain combines TRBV6-5 with TRBJ2-7, with D unclear. The CDR3 totals 14 residues. Per the germline V gene, CDR1 is MNHEY and CDR2 is SVGAGI. Trimming took off 2 bases at V and 5 bases at J, with 13 bases between the two ends. The CDR3 nucleotides are TGTGCCAGCAGTTACGGCAAGGGTGAACACGAGCAGTACTTC. Its protein product is CASSYGKGEHEQYF.

V gene TRBV5-1 combines with J gene TRBJ2-2, with 7 bases lining up with TRBD1. With V trimmed by 0 bases and J by 2 bases, 7 bases remained unmatched. The CDR3 totals 17 residues. Germline CDR1 and CDR2: SGHRS and YFSETQ. The CDR3 spells CASSLGQGNLNTGELFF. In DNA form, the CDR3 reads TGCGCCAGCAGCTTGGGACAGGGAAATCTCAACACCGGGGAGCTGTTTTTT.

The gene calls are TRBV7-2 and TRBJ2-2, with 7 bases aligning to TRBD1. Trimming cost V 6 bases and J 4 bases; bases outside gene matches: 11. This CDR3 is 16 amino acids long. CDR1 is SGHTA and CDR2 is FQGNSA in the germline V gene. Here the CDR3 reads CASRLSGTVFTGELFF. CDR3 in DNA: TGTGCCAGCAGGCTTTCCGGGACAGTTTTCACCGGGGAGCTGTTTTTT.

The V and J genes are TRBV4-2 and TRBJ2-1; D remains ambiguous. Germline V gives CDR1 LGHNA, CDR2 YNFKEQ. V was trimmed by 0 bases and J by 12 bases, leaving 9 bases between them. The CDR3 is made up of 12 amino acids. Here the CDR3 reads CASSQENRGQFF. The CDR3 coding sequence is TGTGCCAGCAGCCAAGAGAACAGAGGGCAGTTCTTC.

The CDR3 nucleotides are TGTGCCAGCAGTTTAGCGGGAGTCAAGGCAGATACGCAGTATTTT. Translating gives CASSLAGVKADTQYF. The V gene is TRBV28, the J gene TRBJ2-3; 7 bases align to TRBD2. J was trimmed by 4 bases and V by 2 bases; bases with no gene match: 6. CDR3 length equals 15 residues. Germline V gene lookup returns CDR1 MDHEN and CDR2 SYDVKM.

V gene TRBV7-9 combines with J gene TRBJ1-1; tentative D call: TRBD1 (5 bases). From germline, CDR1 is SEHNR and CDR2 FQNEAQ (reference sequence). The CDR3 length is 16 residues. V was cut by 7 bases and J by 5 bases, with 23 bases left in between. The CDR3 loop reads CASTIRRGHGRTEAFF. CDR3 coding DNA: TGTGCCAGCACTATTAGGAGGGGTCACGGGAGGACTGAAGCTTTCTTT.

The chain recombines TRBV6-5 with TRBJ2-1; unclear D gene. CDR1 and CDR2 (germline): MNHEY, SVGAGI. The CDR3 spans 15 residues. Between the trimmed V and J ends, which lost 4 bases and 2 bases, there was a span of 12 bases. CDR3: CASSFRIVTYNEQFF. The DNA for the CDR3 is TGTGCCAGCAGTTTCCGGATTGTCACCTACAATGAGCAGTTCTTC.

The chain recombines TRBV4-1 with TRBJ2-1; 9 bases match TRBD2. J was trimmed by 7 bases and V by 3 bases; bases with no gene match: 13. Germline loops: CDR1 MGHRA, CDR2 YSYEKL. This CDR3 is built from 17 residues. The CDR3 sequence: CASSQNPAGGPRNEQFF. As DNA, the CDR3 is TGCGCCAGCAGCCAGAACCCGGCGGGAGGGCCTAGGAATGAGCAGTTCTTC.

The J gene is TRBJ1-4, the V gene TRBV14, with no clear D. This CDR3 contains 11 residues. Germline V gene lookup returns CDR1 SGHDN and CDR2 FVKESK. Deletions cut 4 bases from V and 8 bases from J, with 5 bases between. This CDR3 is CASSRREKLFF. The DNA of the CDR3 is TGTGCCAGCAGCCGAAGGGAAAAACTGTTTTTT.

The J gene is TRBJ1-2, the V gene TRBV16, with TRBD1 as a possible D gene (5 bases). Trimming took off 5 bases at V and 6 bases at J, with 10 bases between the two ends. The germline CDR1 and CDR2 sequences are KGHSY and FQNENV. The CDR3 extends over 12 amino acids. CDR3 in DNA: TGTGCCAGCAGCGGGACCTCGAATGGCTACACCTTC. Encoded protein: CASSGTSNGYTF.

V usage is TRBV28 and J usage is TRBJ1-1; D uncertain. V lost 5 bases and J lost 6, with 10 bases in between. Germline V gives CDR1 MDHEN, CDR2 SYDVKM. The length of the CDR3 is 12 residues. DNA for the CDR3: TGTGCCAGCAGTAGCTCGGGGTCTGAAGCTTTCTTT. Translated, it gives CASSSSGSEAFF.

V and J are TRBV23-1 and TRBJ2-3, with D possibly TRBD1 on 5 matching bases. TRBV23-1 is recorded as an ORF, its role being uncertain. The CDR3 length is 15 residues. Trimming shortened V by 1 base and J by 0 bases, and 8 bases separated the two germline ends. The CDR3 region is CASSQFGASTDTQYF. The CDR3 DNA reads as TGCGCCAGCAGTCAATTTGGGGCTAGCACAGATACGCAGTATTTT.

The chain links TRBV19 to TRBJ1-5, with TRBD1 matching 9 bases. The CDR3 loop spans 15 amino acids. CDR1 LNHDA and CDR2 SQIVND come from the germline V gene (reference sequence). V shed 7 bases and J 6 bases; nucleotides not matched to a gene: 10. In DNA form, the CDR3 reads TGTGCCAGTACCACGGGACAGGGACGGGGTCAGCCCCAGCATTTT. It is translated as CASTTGQGRGQPQHF.

This clone showed up just a few times. The V and J genes are TRBV5-1 and TRBJ2-1; 10 nucleotides align to TRBD2. V lost 4 bases, J lost 4 bases, and 5 bases stayed unmatched. This CDR3 spans 15 amino acids. Germline assignment: CDR1 SGHRS and CDR2 YFSETQ. CDR3 sequence (DNA): TGCGCCAGCAGCCCAGCGGGAGGGAATTACAATGAGCAGTTCTTC. Encoded protein: CASSPAGGNYNEQFF.

This rearrangement joins TRBV6-6 to TRBJ1-1; D not resolved. The germline V gene encodes CDR1 MNHNY and CDR2 SVGAGI (reference sequence). V lost 2 bases and J 1 base, leaving 11 bases between the germline ends. There are 15 residues in the CDR3. Here the CDR3 DNA reads TGTGCCAGCAGTTACGGTCGGCCTTCGAACACTGAAGCTTTCTTT. Translated, it gives CASSYGRPSNTEAFF.

The chain recombines TRBV4-3 with TRBJ2-7, with 11 nucleotides matching TRBD2. J lost 0 bases, V lost 1 base, and 8 bases had no gene match. CDR3 length: 18 residues. The germline V gene encodes CDR1 LGHNA and CDR2 YSLEER. CDR3 protein: CASSQVHPTSGSSYEQYV. The DNA for the CDR3 is TGCGCCAGCAGCCAAGTGCACCCCACTAGCGGGAGCTCCTACGAGCAGTACGTC.

The genes are TRBV5-1 and TRBJ1-1; D not resolved. The V end lost 2 bases, the J end lost 1 base, and 9 bases lay between the germline ends. This CDR3 is 14 amino acids long. The germline CDR1 and CDR2 sequences are SGHRS and YFSETQ. CDR3 sequence: CASSLFSGNTEAFF. CDR3 bases: TGCGCCAGCAGCTTATTCTCAGGGAACACTGAAGCTTTCTTT.

CDR3 loop: CASSSLWNKNTEAFF. DNA for the CDR3: TGTGCCAGCAGCTCCCTGTGGAACAAGAACACTGAAGCTTTCTTT. This chain connects TRBV11-2 to TRBJ1-1, with no clear D. CDR1 is SGHAT, CDR2 FQNNGV, per germline. This CDR3 comprises 15 residues. V was pared by 4 bases and J by 1 base, with 13 bases between. The whole variable domain, filled in from reference TRBV11-2 and TRBJ1-1, reads EAGVAQSPRYKIIEKRQSVAFWCNPISGHATLYWYQQILGQGPKLLIQFQNNGVVDDSQLPKDRFSAERLKGVDSTLKIQPAKLEDSAVYLCASSSLWNKNTEAFFGQGTRLTVV.

This clone was picked up a small number of times. Other nucleotide sequences in the sample specify the same CDR3. The chain recombines TRBV18 with TRBJ2-7; D is unclear. V was cut by 3 bases and J by 1 base, with 7 bases left in between. The CDR3 totals 13 residues. Germline lookup yields CDR1 KGHSH and CDR2 LQKENI. The CDR3 bases are TGTGCCAGCTCACCCTCCCAATCCTACGAGCAGTACGTC. Amino acid sequence: CASSPSQSYEQYV.

The chain employs TRBV18 and TRBJ2-7; 8 nucleotides agree with TRBD1. The length of the CDR3 is 14 residues. Trimming took 3 bases from V and 4 from J; bases not matched to a gene: 5. Germline CDR1 reads KGHSH; CDR2 reads LQKENI. The CDR3 DNA reads as TGTGCCAGCTCACCGACAGGGGCAGTATACGAGCAGTACGTC. Translated: CASSPTGAVYEQYV.

Worth noting for this clone: Its ends do not fully match the called genes, so a read error is possible. The chain recombines TRBV29-1 with TRBJ1-2, with 7 bases that match TRBD1. CDR1 is SQVTM, CDR2 ANQGSEA, per germline. The CDR3 extends over 13 amino acids. As DNA, the CDR3 is TGCAGCGTCGAAGGGGACAGTAACTATGGCTACACCTTC. It yields the protein CSVEGDSNYGYTF.

This chain joins TRBV6-5 and TRBJ2-5, with no clear D. Germline V CDR1 and CDR2: MNHEY, SVGAGI. The V gene lost 6 bases and the J gene lost 5 bases, with 13 bases spanning the gap. CDR3 length equals 13 residues. CDR3 loop: CASSRVRSETQYF. The CDR3 DNA reads as TGTGCCAGCAGCCGGGTTCGTAGCGAGACCCAGTACTTC.

The sample holds a few counts of this clone. V gene TRBV28 combines with J gene TRBJ1-2; D is ambiguous. This CDR3 comprises 13 residues. Germline CDR1 and CDR2: MDHEN and SYDVKM. V was cut by 2 bases and J by 8 bases, with 12 bases left in between. The CDR3 DNA reads as TGTGCCAGCAGTTTAGAGGGCGGACGGGGCTACACCTTC. Its translation: CASSLEGGRGYTF.

The chain recombines TRBV19 with TRBJ1-1, with 7 nucleotides matching TRBD1. The J segment lost 6 bases and the V segment lost 0 bases, leaving 1 base of the junction unmatched. The CDR3 runs 13 residues. The germline CDR1 and CDR2 sequences are LNHDA and SQIVND (reference sequence). The CDR3 spells CASSIEGTAEAFF. CDR3 in DNA: TGTGCCAGTAGTATAGAAGGGACAGCTGAAGCTTTCTTT.

The V gene is TRBV7-8, the J gene TRBJ2-1, with TRBD2 matching 14 bases. V lost 0 bases, J lost 15 bases, and 4 bases stayed unmatched. The CDR3 contains 14 residues. The germline gives CDR1 SGHVS, CDR2 FQNEAQ. The chain's CDR3 is CASSLATSGRATFF. CDR3 nucleotide sequence: TGTGCCAGCAGCTTAGCGACTAGCGGGAGGGCCACGTTCTTC. The variable domain in full, completed from reference TRBV7-8 and TRBJ2-1, reads GAGVSQSPRYKVAKRGQDVALRCDPISGHVSLFWYQQALGQGPEFLTYFQNEAQLDKSGLPSDRFFAERPEGSVSTLKIQRTQQEDSAVYLCASSLATSGRATFFGPGTRLTVL.

V is TRBV7-2 and J is TRBJ1-2; D remains ambiguous. V lost 7 bases and J 7 bases, leaving 22 bases between the germline ends. The CDR3 runs 15 residues. The germline V gene encodes CDR1 SGHTA and CDR2 FQGNSA. The CDR3 loop reads CASNLDGRKAGGYTF. The CDR3 nucleotides read TGTGCCAGCAACTTGGACGGGAGGAAGGCTGGTGGCTACACCTTC.

This chain uses TRBV12-5 with TRBJ2-3; tentative D call: TRBD2 (5 bases). Trimming took 4 bases from V and 4 from J, leaving 15 bases between them. The length of the CDR3 is 15 residues. The germline CDR1 and CDR2 sequences are LGHNT and FRNRAP. Here the CDR3 reads CASGSGLPRADTQYF. In DNA, the CDR3 is TGTGCTAGTGGTTCCGGCCTGCCGAGGGCAGATACGCAGTATTTT.

V usage is TRBV18 and J usage is TRBJ2-7, with 10 bases that match TRBD1. Germline CDR1 KGHSH, CDR2 LQKENI. The V segment lost 4 bases and the J segment 4 bases; nucleotides outside the gene matches: 1. This CDR3 has 13 residues. CDR3 amino acids: CASSRQGAYEQYF. The CDR3 DNA follows: TGTGCCAGCTCACGACAGGGGGCATACGAGCAGTACTTC.

The chain uses TRBV19 and TRBJ1-5; D not certain. The V end was cut by 4 bases, the J end by 6 bases, with 10 bases between. The CDR3 is 13 residues long. Germline V lookup: CDR1 LNHDA, CDR2 SQIVND (reference sequence). The CDR3 nucleotides read TGTGCCAGTAGTAATCCCCTGGGTCAGCCCCAGCATTTT. This codes for CASSNPLGQPQHF.